Presented here are 14 T cell receptor beta chains from one specimen sequenced in a study of shared clonotypes between healthy human individuals. Clones were read by immunoSEQ multiplex PCR, and TCRdb kept only the in-frame ones, dropping some. The sample shows 300,000 to 350,000 clones, around 67% of them seen only once. Sequences were obtained from memory CD4+ T cells sorted from blood. Regarding subset: CD45RA-negative fraction. These receptors all come from a man between 25 and 39 years old in good health.

The rearrangement uses TRBV19 and TRBJ2-2, with a possible D match to TRBD1 (6 bases). The CDR3 extends over 15 amino acids. Trimming took off 3 bases at V and 6 bases at J, with 14 bases between the two ends. Germline lookup yields CDR1 LNHDA and CDR2 SQIVND (reference sequence). The CDR3 DNA sequence: TGTGCCAGTAGTATTAGGGGCAGGGGTCCCGGGGAGCTGTTTTTT. Translated, it gives CASSIRGRGPGELFF.

This sequence joins TRBV5-6 and TRBJ2-1; D perhaps matches TRBD2 (5 bases). CDR3 length: 12 residues. V was cut by 4 bases and J by 16 bases, with 18 bases left in between. The germline gives CDR1 SGHDT, CDR2 YYEEEE. CDR3 nucleotides: TGTGCCAGCAGCCGGGGAAGGACCAAAAAATTCTTC. Its protein product is CASSRGRTKKFF. Supplemented by reference TRBV5-6 and TRBJ2-1, the full variable domain reads DAGVTQSPTHLIKTRGQQVTLRCSPKSGHDTVSWYQQALGQGPQFIFQYYEEEERQRGNFPDRFSGHQFPNYSSELNVNALLLGDSALYLCASSRGRTKKFFGPGTRLTVL.

The rearrangement uses TRBV5-1 and TRBJ2-7; TRBD2 aligns across 10 bases. The CDR3 covers 14 residues. CDR1 and CDR2 (germline): SGHRS, YFSETQ. V shed 5 bases, J shed 6 bases, and the junction held 8 bases outside the gene matches. For the CDR3, the DNA is TGCGCCAGCAGTCAGAGCGGGAGGGCCGGCGAGCAGTACTTC. This gives the protein CASSQSGRAGEQYF.

This sequence joins TRBV27 and TRBJ1-2; the match to TRBD1 covers 8 bases. The trim removed 7 bases at V and 2 bases at J, leaving 12 bases unmatched. The CDR3 extends over 16 amino acids. The germline gives CDR1 MNHEY, CDR2 SMNVEV (reference sequence). The CDR3 spells CASTTRRTGQNYGYTF. CDR3 nucleotide sequence: TGTGCCAGCACCACCCGGCGGACAGGGCAGAACTATGGCTACACCTTC.

This clone was counted at least ten times. This chain connects TRBV6-1 to TRBJ1-5; D is undetermined. The length of the CDR3 is 12 residues. Trimming left V 7 bases short and J 6 bases short, with 10 bases between. The germline CDR1 and CDR2 sequences are MNHNS and SASEGT. The CDR3 is CASISSGQPQHF. The CDR3 nucleotides are TGTGCCAGCATTTCATCGGGTCAGCCCCAGCATTTT.

The chain recombines TRBV4-2 with TRBJ2-1; D gene ambiguous. Trimming cost V 3 bases and J 0 bases, with 6 bases left between them. Germline V gene sequence: CDR1 LGHNA, CDR2 YNFKEQ. This CDR3 contains 14 residues. CDR3 bases: TGTGCCAGCAGCCATGTGAGCTCCTACAATGAGCAGTTCTTC. It codes for CASSHVSSYNEQFF.

Notes on this clone: The same CDR3 arises from other DNA sequences in this sample as well. This chain joins TRBV5-1 and TRBJ2-3; weak D call: TRBD1 (6 bases). CDR1 and CDR2 (germline): SGHRS, YFSETQ. Trimming pared 0 bases from V and 3 bases from J, leaving 14 bases between. The CDR3 extends over 16 amino acids. The DNA of the CDR3 is TGCGCCAGCAGCTTGGTTGGCAGGGGTGTGACAGATACGCAGTATTTT. Translation gives CASSLVGRGVTDTQYF. Full variable domain (missing parts from reference TRBV5-1 and TRBJ2-3): KAGVTQTPRYLIKTRGQQVTLSCSPISGHRSVSWYQQTPGQGLQFLFEYFSETQRNKGNFPGRFSGRQFSNSRSEMNVSTLELGDSALYLCASSLVGRGVTDTQYFGPGTRLTVL.

The gene calls are TRBV18 and TRBJ1-5; D is unresolved. Trimming stripped 3 bases from V and 1 base from J, with 10 bases between. This CDR3 comprises 15 residues. CDR1 is KGHSH, CDR2 LQKENI, per germline. Written as DNA, the CDR3 is TGTGCCAGCTCACCCGAGCACGGGAGCAATCAGCCCCAGCATTTT. This codes for CASSPEHGSNQPQHF.

The J gene is TRBJ2-1, the V gene TRBV10-3; the match to TRBD1 covers 9 bases. V trimming: 6 bases; J trimming: 3 bases; junction bases outside the gene matches: 6. The germline V gene has CDR1 ENHRY and CDR2 SYGVKD. This CDR3 is built from 15 residues. DNA for the CDR3: TGTGCCATCAGGACGGACAGGGGCGTCTACAATGAGCAGTTCTTC. This encodes CAIRTDRGVYNEQFF.

The V call is TRBV7-3, the J call TRBJ2-4; 10 bases agree with TRBD2. V dropped 2 bases and J dropped 0; count of bases not matched to a gene: 4. This CDR3 comprises 17 residues. Per the germline V gene, CDR1 is SGHTA and CDR2 is FQGTGA. CDR3 sequence (DNA): TGTGCCAGCAGCTTACTGCCTAGCGGGGGAGCCAAAAACATTCAGTACTTC. It specifies CASSLLPSGGAKNIQYF.

This clone was picked up a small number of times. The chain is built from TRBV5-1 and TRBJ1-2; unclear D gene. There are 14 residues in the CDR3. V lost 0 bases and J 0 bases, leaving 6 bases between the germline ends. Germline-derived CDR1 and CDR2 are SGHRS and YFSETQ. CDR3 sequence (DNA): TGCGCCAGCAGCTTGGATCAAGCTAACTATGGCTACACCTTC. Amino acids: CASSLDQANYGYTF.

This sequence joins TRBV6-5 and TRBJ1-2; D remains ambiguous. CDR1 and CDR2 (germline): MNHEY, SVGAGI. The ends were cut back, 5 bases at V and 4 bases at J, with 5 bases in the middle. The CDR3 has 11 residues. CDR3 sequence reads: CASSNRYGYTF. CDR3 bases: TGTGCCAGCAGTAACCGCTATGGCTACACCTTC.

This clone has more than one count but fewer than ten. The chain couples TRBV5-6 to TRBJ1-3, with D hard to call. This CDR3 spans 15 amino acids. Looked up from germline, CDR1 is SGHDT and CDR2 is YYEEEE. Trimming pared 0 bases from V and 1 base from J, leaving 8 bases between. CDR3 DNA sequence: TGTGCCAGCAGCTTGGACCGTGGATCTGGAAACACCATATATTTT. It specifies CASSLDRGSGNTIYF. Supplemented by reference TRBV5-6 and TRBJ1-3, the full variable domain reads DAGVTQSPTHLIKTRGQQVTLRCSPKSGHDTVSWYQQALGQGPQFIFQYYEEEERQRGNFPDRFSGHQFPNYSSELNVNALLLGDSALYLCASSLDRGSGNTIYFGEGSWLTVV.

Turning to this clone: Compared with germline, one end of the junction differs, possibly owing to a read error. This chain joins TRBV5-1 and TRBJ2-1, with 10 nucleotides matching TRBD2. Germline V gene sequence: CDR1 SGHRS, CDR2 YFSETQ. The CDR3 runs to 15 residues. The CDR3 DNA follows: TGCGCCAGCAGCTTGGTAGTAGCGGGAGGCGTCTCTCCCGTCTTC. It encodes CASSLVVAGGVSPVF.